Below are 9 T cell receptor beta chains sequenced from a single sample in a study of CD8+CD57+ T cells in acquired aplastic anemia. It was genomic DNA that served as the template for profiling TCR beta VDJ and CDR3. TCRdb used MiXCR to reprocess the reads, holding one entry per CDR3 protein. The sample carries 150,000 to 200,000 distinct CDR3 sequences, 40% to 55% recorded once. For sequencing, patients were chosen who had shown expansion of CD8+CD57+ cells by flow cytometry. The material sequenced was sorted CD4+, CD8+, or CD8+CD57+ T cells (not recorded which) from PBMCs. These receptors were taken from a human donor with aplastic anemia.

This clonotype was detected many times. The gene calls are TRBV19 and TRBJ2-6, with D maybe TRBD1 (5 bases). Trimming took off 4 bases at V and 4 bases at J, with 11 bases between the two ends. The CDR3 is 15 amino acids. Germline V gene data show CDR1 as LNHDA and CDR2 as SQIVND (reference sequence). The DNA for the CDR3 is TGTGCCAGTAGTAAGGACATCTCCGGGGCCAACGTCCTGACTTTC. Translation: CASSKDISGANVLTF.

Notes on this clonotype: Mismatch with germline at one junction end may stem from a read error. CDR3 protein: CSARPLQMNTGAFF. Written as DNA, the CDR3 is TGCAGTGCCCGACCACTGCAGATGAACACTGGAGCTTTCTTT. This chain connects TRBV20-1 to TRBJ1-1; D not resolved. The germline gives CDR1 DFQATT, CDR2 SNEGSKA (reference sequence). This CDR3 contains 14 residues.

For the CDR3, the DNA is TGCAGTGCGAAGGTGGGTGGGGGGAGCGAGCAGTACTTC. Translating gives CSAKVGGGSEQYF. The chain is built from TRBV20-1 and TRBJ2-7; D might be TRBD2 (6 bases). CDR3 length: 13 residues. V was clipped by 6 bases and J by 6 bases, with 18 bases between them. Germline V CDR1 and CDR2: DFQATT, SNEGSKA (reference sequence).

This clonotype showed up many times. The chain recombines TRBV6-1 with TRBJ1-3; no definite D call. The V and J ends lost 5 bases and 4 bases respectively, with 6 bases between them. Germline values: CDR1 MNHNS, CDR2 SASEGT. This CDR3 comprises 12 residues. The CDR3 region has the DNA TGTGCCAGCAGTCCACAAGGAAACACCATATATTTT. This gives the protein CASSPQGNTIYF.

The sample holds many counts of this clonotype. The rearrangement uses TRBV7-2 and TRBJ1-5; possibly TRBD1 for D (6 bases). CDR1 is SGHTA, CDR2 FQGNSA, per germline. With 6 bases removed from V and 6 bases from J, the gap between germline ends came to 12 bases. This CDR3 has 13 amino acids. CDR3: CASRRQVGQPQHF. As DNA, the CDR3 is TGTGCCAGCAGACGACAGGTTGGTCAGCCCCAGCATTTT.

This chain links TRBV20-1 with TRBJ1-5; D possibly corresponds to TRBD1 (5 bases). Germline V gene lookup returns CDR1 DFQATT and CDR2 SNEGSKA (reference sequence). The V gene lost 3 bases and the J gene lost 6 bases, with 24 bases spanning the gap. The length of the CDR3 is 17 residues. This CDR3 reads CSASQYSGTDLGQPQHF. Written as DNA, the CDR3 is TGCAGTGCTAGCCAATACTCCGGGACGGATCTCGGTCAGCCCCAGCATTTT.

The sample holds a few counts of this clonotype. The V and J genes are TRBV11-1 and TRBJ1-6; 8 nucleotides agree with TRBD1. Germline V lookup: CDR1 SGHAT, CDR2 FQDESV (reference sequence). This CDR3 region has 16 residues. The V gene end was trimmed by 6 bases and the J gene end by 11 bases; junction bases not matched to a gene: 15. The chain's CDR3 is CASSPYRQGRLAPLHF. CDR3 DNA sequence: TGTGCCAGCAGTCCTTACCGACAGGGGAGGTTGGCACCCCTCCACTTT.

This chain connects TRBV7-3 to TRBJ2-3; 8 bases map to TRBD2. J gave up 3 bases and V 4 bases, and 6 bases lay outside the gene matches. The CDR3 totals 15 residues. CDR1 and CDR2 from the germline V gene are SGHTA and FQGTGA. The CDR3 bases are TGTGCCAGCAGCTCGGCGGGAGGAGGGACAGATACGCAGTATTTT. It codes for CASSSAGGGTDTQYF.

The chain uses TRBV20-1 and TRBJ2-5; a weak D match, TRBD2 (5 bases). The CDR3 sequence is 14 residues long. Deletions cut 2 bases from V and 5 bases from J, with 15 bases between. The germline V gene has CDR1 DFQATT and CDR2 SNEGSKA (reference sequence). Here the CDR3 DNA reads TGCAGTGCTAGAACGGGGAGATCAGGCGAGACCCAGTACTTC. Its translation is CSARTGRSGETQYF.